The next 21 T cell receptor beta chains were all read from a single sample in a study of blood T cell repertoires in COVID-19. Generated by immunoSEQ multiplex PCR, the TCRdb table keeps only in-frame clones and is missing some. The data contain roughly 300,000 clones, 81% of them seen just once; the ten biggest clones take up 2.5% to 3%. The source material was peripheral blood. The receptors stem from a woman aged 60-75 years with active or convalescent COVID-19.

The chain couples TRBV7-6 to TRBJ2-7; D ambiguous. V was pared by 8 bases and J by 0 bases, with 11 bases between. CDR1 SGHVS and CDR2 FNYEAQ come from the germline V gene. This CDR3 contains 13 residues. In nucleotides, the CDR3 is TGTGCCAGCTCCGAGCGAAGCTCCTACGAGCAGTACTTC. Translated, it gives CASSERSSYEQYF.

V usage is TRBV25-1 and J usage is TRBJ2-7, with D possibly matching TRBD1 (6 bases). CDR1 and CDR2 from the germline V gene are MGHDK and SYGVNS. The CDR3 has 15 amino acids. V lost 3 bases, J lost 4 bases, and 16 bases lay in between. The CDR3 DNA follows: TGTGCCAGCAGTGATGGGGGAAACAGGGCGTACGAGCAGTACTTC. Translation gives CASSDGGNRAYEQYF.

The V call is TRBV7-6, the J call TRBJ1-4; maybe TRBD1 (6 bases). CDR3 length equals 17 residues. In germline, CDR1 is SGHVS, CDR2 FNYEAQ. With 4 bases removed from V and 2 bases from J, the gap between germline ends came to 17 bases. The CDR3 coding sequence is TGTGCCAGCAGCTCAATGAACAGGGCTCTGACTAATGAAAAACTGTTTTTT. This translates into CASSSMNRALTNEKLFF.

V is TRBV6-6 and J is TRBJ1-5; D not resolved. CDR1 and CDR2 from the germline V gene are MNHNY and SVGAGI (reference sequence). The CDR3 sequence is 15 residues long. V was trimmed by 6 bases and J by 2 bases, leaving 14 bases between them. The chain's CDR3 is CASSPPLNGNQPQHF. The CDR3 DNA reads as TGTGCCAGCAGCCCTCCACTTAACGGCAATCAGCCCCAGCATTTT.

The CDR3 DNA reads TGTGCCAGCAGTTCGCAGGGACAGGGCGTTGATTCACCCCTCCACTTT. As protein: CASSSQGQGVDSPLHF. The chain carries TRBV6-6 and TRBJ1-6; TRBD1 agrees at 9 bases. Trimming took 4 bases from V and 8 from J; bases not matched to a gene: 9. The CDR3 extends over 16 amino acids. Germline V gives CDR1 MNHNY, CDR2 SVGAGI (reference sequence).

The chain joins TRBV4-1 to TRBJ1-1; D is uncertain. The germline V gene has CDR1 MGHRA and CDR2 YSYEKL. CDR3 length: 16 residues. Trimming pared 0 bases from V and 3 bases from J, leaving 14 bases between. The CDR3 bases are TGCGCCAGCAGCCAAGATCTCGCGGGATCGGACACTGAAGCTTTCTTT. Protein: CASSQDLAGSDTEAFF.

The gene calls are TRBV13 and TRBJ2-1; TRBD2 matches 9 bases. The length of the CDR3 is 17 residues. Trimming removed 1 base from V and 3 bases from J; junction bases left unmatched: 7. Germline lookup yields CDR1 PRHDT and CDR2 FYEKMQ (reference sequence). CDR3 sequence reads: CASSLVRRGGLYNEQFF. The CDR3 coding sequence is TGTGCCAGCAGCTTAGTGCGGCGGGGGGGCCTCTACAATGAGCAGTTCTTC.

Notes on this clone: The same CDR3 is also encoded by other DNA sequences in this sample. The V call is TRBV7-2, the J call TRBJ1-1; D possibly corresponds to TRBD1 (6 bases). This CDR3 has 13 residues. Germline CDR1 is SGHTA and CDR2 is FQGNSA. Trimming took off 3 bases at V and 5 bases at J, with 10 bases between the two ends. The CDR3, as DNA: TGTGCCAGCAGCTTGGGAGGGGGGACTGAAGCTTTCTTT. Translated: CASSLGGGTEAFF.

CDR3: CASSGAAAETQYF. The CDR3 region has the DNA TGTGCCAGCAGCGGGGCGGCGGCGGAGACCCAGTACTTC. The chain recombines TRBV4-2 with TRBJ2-5; TRBD1 might be the D (5 bases). Germline CDR1 LGHNA, CDR2 YNFKEQ. This CDR3 spans 13 amino acids. Trimming shortened V by 5 bases and J by 5 bases, and 12 bases separated the two germline ends.

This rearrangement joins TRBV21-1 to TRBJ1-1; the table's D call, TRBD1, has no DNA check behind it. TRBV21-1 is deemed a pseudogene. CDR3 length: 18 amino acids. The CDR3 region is CASSKAPARQGGNTEAFF. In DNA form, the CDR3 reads TGTGCCAGCAGCAAAGCGCCCGCGCGACAGGGGGGGAACACTGAAGCTTTCTTT.

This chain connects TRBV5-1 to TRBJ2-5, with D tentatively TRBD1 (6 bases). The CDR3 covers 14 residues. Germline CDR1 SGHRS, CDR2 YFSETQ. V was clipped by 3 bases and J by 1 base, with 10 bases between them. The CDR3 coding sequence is TGCGCCAGCAGCTATGCACAGGGCCAAGAGACCCAGTACTTC. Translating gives CASSYAQGQETQYF. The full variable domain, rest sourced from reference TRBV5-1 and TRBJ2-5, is KAGVTQTPRYLIKTRGQQVTLSCSPISGHRSVSWYQQTPGQGLQFLFEYFSETQRNKGNFPGRFSGRQFSNSRSEMNVSTLELGDSALYLCASSYAQGQETQYFGPGTRLLVL.

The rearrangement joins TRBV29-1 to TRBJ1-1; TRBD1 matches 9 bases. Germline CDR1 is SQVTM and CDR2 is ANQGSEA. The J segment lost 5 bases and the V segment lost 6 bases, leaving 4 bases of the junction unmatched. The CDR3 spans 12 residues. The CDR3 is CSVGTGRTEAFF. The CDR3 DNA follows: TGCAGCGTCGGGACAGGGCGGACTGAAGCTTTCTTT.

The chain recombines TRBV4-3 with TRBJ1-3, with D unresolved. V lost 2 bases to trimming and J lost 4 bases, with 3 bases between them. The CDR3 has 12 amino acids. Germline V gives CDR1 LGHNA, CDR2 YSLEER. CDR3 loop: CASSQPGNTIYF. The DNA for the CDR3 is TGCGCCAGCAGCCAACCAGGAAACACCATATATTTT.

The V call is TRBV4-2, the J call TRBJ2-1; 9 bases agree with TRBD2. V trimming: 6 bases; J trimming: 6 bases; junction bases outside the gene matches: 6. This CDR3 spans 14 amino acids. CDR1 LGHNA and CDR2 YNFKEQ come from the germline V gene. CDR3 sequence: CASSTGTSPNEQFF. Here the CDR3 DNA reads TGTGCCAGCAGTACGGGGACTAGCCCCAATGAGCAGTTCTTC.

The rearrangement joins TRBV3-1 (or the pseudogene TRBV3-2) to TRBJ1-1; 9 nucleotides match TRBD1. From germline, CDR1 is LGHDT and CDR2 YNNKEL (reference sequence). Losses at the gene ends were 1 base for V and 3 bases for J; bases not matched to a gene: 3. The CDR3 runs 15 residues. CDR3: CASSQGGQGDTEAFF. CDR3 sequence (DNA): TGTGCCAGCAGCCAAGGGGGACAGGGTGACACTGAAGCTTTCTTT.

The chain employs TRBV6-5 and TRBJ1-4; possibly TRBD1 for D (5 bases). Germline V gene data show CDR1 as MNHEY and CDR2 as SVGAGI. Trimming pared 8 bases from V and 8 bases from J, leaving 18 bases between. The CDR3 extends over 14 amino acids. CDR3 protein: CASGPQGFGEKLFF. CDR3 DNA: TGTGCCAGCGGGCCCCAGGGTTTCGGCGAAAAACTGTTTTTT.

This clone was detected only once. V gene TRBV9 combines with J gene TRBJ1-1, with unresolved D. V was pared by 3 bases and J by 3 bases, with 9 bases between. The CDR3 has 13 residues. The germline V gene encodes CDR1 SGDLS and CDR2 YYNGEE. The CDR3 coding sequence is TGTGCCAGCAGCGACTTGCCGGACACTGAAGCTTTCTTT. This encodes CASSDLPDTEAFF.

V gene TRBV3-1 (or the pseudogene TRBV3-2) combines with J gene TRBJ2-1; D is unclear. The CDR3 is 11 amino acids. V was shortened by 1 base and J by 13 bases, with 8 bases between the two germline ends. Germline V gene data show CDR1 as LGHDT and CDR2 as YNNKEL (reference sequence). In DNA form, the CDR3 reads TGTGCCAGCAGCCAAGTCCAGTACCAGTTCTTC. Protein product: CASSQVQYQFF.

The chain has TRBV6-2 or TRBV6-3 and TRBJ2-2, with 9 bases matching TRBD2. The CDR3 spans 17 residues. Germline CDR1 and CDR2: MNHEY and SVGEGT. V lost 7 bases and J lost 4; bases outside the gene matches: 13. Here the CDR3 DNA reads TGTGCCAGCACCCCCGGCGGGGGGGCCCCTGGCACCGGGGAGCTGTTTTTT. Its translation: CASTPGGGAPGTGELFF.

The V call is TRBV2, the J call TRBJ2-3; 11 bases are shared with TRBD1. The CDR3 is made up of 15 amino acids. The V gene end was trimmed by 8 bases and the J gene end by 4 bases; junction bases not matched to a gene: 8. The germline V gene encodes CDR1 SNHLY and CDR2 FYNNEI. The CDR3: CASGQGALYADTQYF. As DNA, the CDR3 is TGTGCCAGCGGACAGGGGGCGTTGTATGCAGATACGCAGTATTTT.

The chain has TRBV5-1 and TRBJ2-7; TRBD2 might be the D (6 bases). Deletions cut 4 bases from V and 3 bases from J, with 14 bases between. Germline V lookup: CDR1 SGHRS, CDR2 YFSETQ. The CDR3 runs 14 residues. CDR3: CASSADGGNYEQYF. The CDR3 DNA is TGCGCCAGCAGCGCGGACGGGGGAAACTACGAGCAGTACTTC.